The sequence of this TCR beta chain was determined in a study of Ad26.COV2.S vaccination and SARS-CoV-2 variants. Study summary: Vaccine-arm donor from the placebo-controlled COV1001 Ad26.COV2.S trial. Points from the study as a whole: Vaccine recipients posted higher spike-specific TCR breadth than their placebo counterparts.

From germline, CDR1 is MNHEY and CDR2 SVGEGT. Deletions cut 6 bases from V and 5 bases from J, with 16 bases between. The CDR3 totals 15 residues. A word on this clone: Its cognate antigen is unknown.

Sequencing was performed with immunoSEQ multiplex PCR; in TCRdb, only in-frame clones are kept and a portion is missing. There are roughly 390,000 clones in the sample; around nine tenths occur only once, and 3% to 3.5% lies in the top ten. Treatment reported: 15 to 20 received Ad26.COV2.S at low or high dose, single or two shots; about 5 received placebo; per-sample allocation not given. Samples were taken on day 63 after the first vaccine or placebo injection. At a Boston site, the person donating was an adult of 18-55 years. V is TRBV6-2 or TRBV6-3 and J is TRBJ1-4; possible D gene TRBD1, 6 bases. This receptor was taken from a person between 18 and 60 years old who received the Ad26.COV2.S COVID-19 vaccine or a placebo. The material sequenced was peripheral blood, taken in a trial of Ad26.COV2.S vaccine versus placebo. The CDR3 nucleotides are TGTGCCAGCAGCCATGGACAGCACCACAATGAAAAACTGTTTTTT. It yields the protein CASSHGQHHNEKLFF.